A single sample is the source of the 14 T cell receptor beta chains below, sequenced in a study of blood T cell repertoires in COVID-19. Assay used: immunoSEQ multiplex PCR; TCRdb lists only in-frame clones, some missing. The sample carries about 270,000 clones, 86% recorded once. Sequenced: peripheral blood. These receptors all come from a woman aged 25-40 years with COVID-19, enrolled during active disease.

This sequence joins TRBV19 and TRBJ1-6; D call uncertain. Germline-derived CDR1 and CDR2 are LNHDA and SQIVND (reference sequence). This CDR3 region has 15 residues. V lost 8 bases, J lost 3 bases, and 14 bases lay in between. The CDR3 loop reads CASLMRGNYNSPLHF. DNA for the CDR3: TGTGCCAGTCTAATGAGAGGGAACTATAATTCACCCCTCCACTTT.

The chain carries TRBV28 and TRBJ2-1, with 7 positions matching TRBD1. The CDR3 runs 14 residues. The germline gives CDR1 MDHEN, CDR2 SYDVKM. Losses at the gene ends were 7 bases for V and 1 base for J; bases not matched to a gene: 4. CDR3 in DNA: TGTGCCAGCACCCCGGGACAGTCCTACAATGAGCAGTTCTTC. Residues: CASTPGQSYNEQFF. Based on the CDR3 plus reference TRBV28 and TRBJ2-1, the full variable domain is DVKVTQSSRYLVKRTGEKVFLECVQDMDHENMFWYRQDPGLGLRLIYFSYDVKMKEKGDIPEGYSVSREKKERFSLILESASTNQTSMYLCASTPGQSYNEQFFGPGTRLTVL.

This clone showed up just once. The chain couples TRBV19 to TRBJ1-1; possible D gene TRBD1, 5 bases. There are 12 residues in the CDR3. Germline CDR1 and CDR2: LNHDA and SQIVND (reference sequence). The V and J ends lost 3 bases and 11 bases respectively, with 13 bases between them. The chain's CDR3 is CASSIGRGRAFF. The DNA for the CDR3 is TGTGCCAGTAGTATCGGTCGGGGGAGGGCTTTCTTT.

The chain couples TRBV11-1 to TRBJ1-6; D not resolved. Trimming cost V 5 bases and J 10 bases, with 15 bases left between them. This CDR3 contains 14 residues. Per germline, CDR1 SGHAT and CDR2 FQDESV (reference sequence). CDR3 residues: CASSPRGVWSPLHF. CDR3 DNA: TGTGCCAGCAGCCCCCGCGGAGTTTGGTCACCCCTCCACTTT.

This clone came up once. The chain uses TRBV5-1 and TRBJ2-1; D perhaps matches TRBD1 (5 bases). Per germline, CDR1 SGHRS and CDR2 YFSETQ. Trimming removed 2 bases at V and 6 bases at J, with 18 bases between. This CDR3 has 16 residues. The CDR3 reads CASSLTPQGLGNEQFF. As DNA, the CDR3 is TGCGCCAGCAGCTTAACCCCTCAGGGATTGGGCAATGAGCAGTTCTTC.

The chain is built from TRBV7-8 and TRBJ2-7, with TRBD2 matching 7 bases. V shed 5 bases, J shed 0 bases, and the junction held 7 bases outside the gene matches. The germline V gene encodes CDR1 SGHVS and CDR2 FQNEAQ. The CDR3 extends over 15 amino acids. Here the CDR3 DNA reads TGTGCCAGCAGCCCTGGGACTACCCCCTCCTACGAGCAGTACTTC. Protein: CASSPGTTPSYEQYF.

This clone showed up just once. The V call is TRBV5-5, the J call TRBJ1-1, with D hard to call. The V end lost 4 bases, the J end lost 1 base, and 14 bases lay between the germline ends. The CDR3 runs to 15 residues. Per the germline V gene, CDR1 is SGHKS and CDR2 is YYEKEE (reference sequence). The CDR3 DNA reads TGTGCCAGCAGCCCCTACCCAATTACGAACACTGAAGCTTTCTTT. It translates to CASSPYPITNTEAFF.

This clone has just one count. J is TRBJ2-7 and V is TRBV28; the match to TRBD1 covers 7 bases. Germline trimming cut 3 bases from V and 3 bases from J; bases unmatched to any gene: 11. The CDR3 totals 16 residues. Germline assignment: CDR1 MDHEN and CDR2 SYDVKM. CDR3 coding DNA: TGTGCCAGCAGTTTTAGCGAGGGGGCCGCGGGCTACGAGCAGTACTTC. It encodes CASSFSEGAAGYEQYF.

The V and J genes are TRBV20-1 and TRBJ1-1; no clear D. Per germline, CDR1 DFQATT and CDR2 SNEGSKA (reference sequence). This CDR3 has 10 residues. Trimming took off 6 bases at V and 0 bases at J, with 2 bases between the two ends. CDR3 region: CSALNTEAFF. For the CDR3, the DNA is TGCAGTGCCTTGAACACTGAAGCTTTCTTT.

The rearrangement links TRBV15 to TRBJ2-5; D is undetermined. Trimming pared 5 bases from V and 3 bases from J, leaving 13 bases between. In germline, CDR1 is LNHNV, CDR2 YYDKDF (reference sequence). The CDR3 runs 14 residues. This chain's CDR3 is CATSPQTPKETQYF. CDR3 coding DNA: TGTGCCACCAGCCCCCAGACTCCTAAAGAGACCCAGTACTTC. Full variable domain (remainder filled in from reference TRBV15 and TRBJ2-5): DAMVIQNPRYQVTQFGKPVTLSCSQTLNHNVMYWYQQKSSQAPKLLFHYYDKDFNNEADTPDNFQSRRPNTSFCFLDIRSPGLGDTAMYLCATSPQTPKETQYFGPGTRLLVL.

The chain is built from TRBV5-1 and TRBJ2-5; 7 bases agree with TRBD2. The V gene end was trimmed by 0 bases and the J gene end by 2 bases; junction bases not matched to a gene: 7. Germline V gene data show CDR1 as SGHRS and CDR2 as YFSETQ. The length of the CDR3 is 16 residues. DNA for the CDR3: TGCGCCAGCAGCTTGGGGGGACTGGGACTACAAGAGACCCAGTACTTC. This sequence encodes CASSLGGLGLQETQYF.

The V call is TRBV15, the J call TRBJ2-7; 8 nucleotides line up with TRBD2. The CDR3 totals 18 residues. V lost 3 bases to trimming and J lost 2 bases; unmatched junction nucleotides: 15. CDR1 and CDR2 (germline): LNHNV, YYDKDF (reference sequence). CDR3 loop: CATSRGDPGTSSPYEQYF. In nucleotides, the CDR3 is TGTGCCACCAGCAGGGGAGACCCCGGGACTAGTTCACCCTACGAGCAGTACTTC.

This clone was counted a few times. The chain carries TRBV7-9 and TRBJ2-3, with 7 positions matching TRBD1. The J segment lost 4 bases and the V segment lost 4 bases, leaving 8 bases of the junction unmatched. Germline V gives CDR1 SEHNR, CDR2 FQNEAQ (reference sequence). The CDR3 has 15 amino acids. CDR3 in amino acids: CASSWGQSPADTQYF. DNA for the CDR3: TGTGCCAGCAGCTGGGGACAGTCGCCTGCAGATACGCAGTATTTT.

The chain is built from TRBV27 and TRBJ1-4, with 8 bases matching TRBD1. J lost 10 bases, V lost 2 bases, and 6 bases had no gene match. The CDR3 loop spans 14 amino acids. Per germline, CDR1 MNHEY and CDR2 SMNVEV (reference sequence). The CDR3 DNA sequence: TGTGCCAGCAGTTTAATACAGGGGGGAGTAAAACTGTTTTTT. Translated, it gives CASSLIQGGVKLFF.